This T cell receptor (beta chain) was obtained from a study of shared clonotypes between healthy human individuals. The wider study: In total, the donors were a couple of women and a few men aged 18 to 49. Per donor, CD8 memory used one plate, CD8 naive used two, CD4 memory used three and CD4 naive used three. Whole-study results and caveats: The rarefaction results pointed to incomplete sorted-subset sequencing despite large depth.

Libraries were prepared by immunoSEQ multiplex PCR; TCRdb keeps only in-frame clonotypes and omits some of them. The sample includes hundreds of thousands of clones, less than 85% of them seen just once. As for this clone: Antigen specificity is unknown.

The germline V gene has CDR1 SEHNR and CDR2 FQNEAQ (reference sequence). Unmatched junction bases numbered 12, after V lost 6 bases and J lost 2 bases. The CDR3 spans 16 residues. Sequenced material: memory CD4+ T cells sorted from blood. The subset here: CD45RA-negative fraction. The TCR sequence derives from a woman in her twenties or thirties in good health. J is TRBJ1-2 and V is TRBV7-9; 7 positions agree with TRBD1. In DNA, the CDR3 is TGTGCCAGCAGGCTCCCCCCCACAGGGGCGAACTATGGCTACACCTTC. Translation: CASRLPPTGANYGYTF. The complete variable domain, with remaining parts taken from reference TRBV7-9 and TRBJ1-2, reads DTGVSQNPRHKITKRGQNVTFRCDPISEHNRLYWYRQTLGQGPEFLTYFQNEAQLEKSRLLSDRFSAERPKGSFSTLEIQRTEQGDSAMYLCASRLPPTGANYGYTFGSGTRLTVV.